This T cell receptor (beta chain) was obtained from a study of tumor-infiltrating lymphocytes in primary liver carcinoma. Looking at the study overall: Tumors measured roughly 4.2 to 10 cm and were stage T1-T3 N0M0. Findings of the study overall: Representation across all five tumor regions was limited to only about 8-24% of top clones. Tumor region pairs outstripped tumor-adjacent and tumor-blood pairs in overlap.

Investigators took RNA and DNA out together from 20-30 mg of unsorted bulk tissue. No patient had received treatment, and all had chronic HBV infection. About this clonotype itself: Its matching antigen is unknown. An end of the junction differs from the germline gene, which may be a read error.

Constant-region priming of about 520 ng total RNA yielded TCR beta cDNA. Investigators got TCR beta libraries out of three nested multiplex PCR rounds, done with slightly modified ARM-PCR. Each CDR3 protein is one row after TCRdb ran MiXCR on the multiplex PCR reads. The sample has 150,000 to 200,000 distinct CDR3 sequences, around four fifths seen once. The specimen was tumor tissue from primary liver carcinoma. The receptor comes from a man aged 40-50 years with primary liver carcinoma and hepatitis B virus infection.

The CDR3 reads CVSSPKGGNQPQHF. In DNA, the CDR3 is TGTGTCAGCAGTCCCAAGGGGGGAAATCAGCCCCAGCATTTT. V and J are TRBV6-5 and TRBJ1-5, with D possibly TRBD1 on 6 matching bases. The CDR3 runs 14 residues. The germline CDR1 and CDR2 sequences are MNHEY and SVGAGI.